What follows are 7 T cell receptor beta chains derived from one specimen sequenced in a study of shared clonotypes between healthy human individuals. Using immunoSEQ multiplex PCR, the repertoire was profiled, and TCRdb retains in-frame clones only, with some absent. The repertoire holds about 610,000 clones, with 95% to 98% as singletons. Input material: naive CD4+ T cells sorted from blood. Described subset: CD45RA+ positively selected. These receptors all come from a woman in her thirties in good health.

The rearrangement joins TRBV2 to TRBJ2-5, with 8 bases lining up with TRBD1. The J call may be mistaken, given a closer DNA end match to TRBJ2-7. CDR1 is SNHLY, CDR2 FYNNEI, per germline. The CDR3 loop spans 12 amino acids. The CDR3 protein is CASRLDRGEQYF. DNA of the CDR3: TGTGCCAGCAGACTCGACAGGGGCGAGCAGTACTTC.

The gene calls are TRBV13 and TRBJ1-1; D ambiguous. This CDR3 region has 14 residues. Looked up from germline, CDR1 is PRHDT and CDR2 is FYEKMQ (reference sequence). Trimming pared 0 bases from V and 4 bases from J, leaving 9 bases between. CDR3 loop: CASSLGGRATEAFF. The CDR3 DNA follows: TGTGCCAGCAGCTTAGGAGGTAGGGCCACTGAAGCTTTCTTT.

Only a few counts were recorded for this clone. The chain recombines TRBV10-2 with TRBJ1-1, with TRBD1 matching 8 bases. The CDR3 has 14 amino acids. Trimming at V came to 6 bases and at J to 4 bases, leaving 7 bases not matched to a gene. Looked up from germline, CDR1 is WSHSY and CDR2 is SAAADI. The CDR3 sequence: CASSLATGGTEAFF. The CDR3 coding sequence is TGCGCCAGCAGCCTCGCTACAGGGGGCACTGAAGCTTTCTTT.

V and J are TRBV7-6 and TRBJ1-3; 10 bases agree with TRBD1. Germline lookup yields CDR1 SGHVS and CDR2 FNYEAQ. The CDR3 totals 14 residues. V shed 6 bases and J 2 bases; nucleotides not matched to a gene: 1. CDR3 bases: TGTGCCAGCAGGGACAGGGGGACTGGAAACACCATATATTTT. It yields the protein CASRDRGTGNTIYF.

In nucleotides, the CDR3 is TGTGCCAGCTCCCCGGACATTGGCAGCTCTGGAAACACCATATATTTT. Its protein product is CASSPDIGSSGNTIYF. V usage is TRBV18 and J usage is TRBJ1-3, with a possible D match to TRBD1 (5 bases). The germline CDR1 and CDR2 sequences are KGHSH and LQKENI. The CDR3 sequence is 16 residues long. Trimming took 6 bases from V and 0 from J, leaving 15 bases between them.

The V and J genes are TRBV7-3 and TRBJ1-3, with D unresolved. Germline loops: CDR1 SGHTA, CDR2 FQGTGA. Deletions cut 1 base from V and 1 base from J, with 8 bases between. The length of the CDR3 is 15 residues. CDR3 in amino acids: CASSLIGPSGNTIYF. The CDR3 coding sequence is TGTGCCAGCAGCTTAATCGGTCCGTCTGGAAACACCATATATTTT.

The chain couples TRBV6-1 to TRBJ1-5; D gene ambiguous. This CDR3 contains 14 residues. CDR1 and CDR2 from the germline V gene are MNHNS and SASEGT. The V end was cut by 1 base, the J end by 5 bases, with 9 bases between. In DNA form, the CDR3 reads TGTGCCAGCAGTGAAGGCCAGAACTATCAGCCCCAGCATTTT. The encoded protein is CASSEGQNYQPQHF.